The 15 T cell receptor beta chains reported below all come from one sample, sequenced in a study of Ad26.COV2.S vaccination and SARS-CoV-2 variants. The treatment here: around 19 received Ad26.COV2.S at low or high dose, single or two shots; 5 received placebo; per-sample allocation not given. Sampling occurred on day 63 after the first vaccine or placebo injection. The assay was immunoSEQ multiplex PCR, and TCRdb's table has in-frame clones only and misses some. The table includes 250,000 to 300,000 clones, 70% to 90% detected once. The material sequenced was peripheral blood, taken in a trial of Ad26.COV2.S vaccine versus placebo. These receptors were obtained from a person aged 18-65 years who received the Ad26.COV2.S COVID-19 vaccine or a placebo.

This clone was detected once. V gene TRBV5-4 combines with J gene TRBJ2-1; 14 bases line up with TRBD2. This CDR3 is 17 amino acids long. The germline V gene has CDR1 SGHNT and CDR2 YYREEE (reference sequence). J was trimmed by 2 bases and V by 4 bases; bases with no gene match: 5. CDR3 loop: CASSGGTSGSTYNEQFF. In DNA, the CDR3 is TGTGCCAGCAGCGGCGGGACTAGCGGGAGTACCTACAATGAGCAGTTCTTC. Combining the CDR3 with reference TRBV5-4 and TRBJ2-1 gives the whole variable domain ETGVTQSPTHLIKTRGQQVTLRCSSQSGHNTVSWYQQALGQGPQFIFQYYREEENGRGNFPPRFSGLQFPNYSSELNVNALELDDSALYLCASSGGTSGSTYNEQFFGPGTRLTVL.

This clone appeared once. V and J are TRBV10-3 and TRBJ2-7, with D perhaps matching TRBD1 (5 bases). This CDR3 spans 11 amino acids. The germline V gene has CDR1 ENHRY and CDR2 SYGVKD. The V end was cut by 6 bases, the J end by 3 bases, with 6 bases between. The CDR3 DNA reads TGTGCCATCAGGGACAACTACGAGCAGTACTTC. The encoded protein is CAIRDNYEQYF.

The V gene is TRBV3-1 (or the pseudogene TRBV3-2), the J gene TRBJ1-2; D might be TRBD1 (5 bases). From germline, CDR1 is LGHDT and CDR2 YNNKEL (reference sequence). Trimming stripped 5 bases from V and 5 bases from J, with 18 bases between. The CDR3 consists of 15 residues. Here the CDR3 DNA reads TGTGCCAGCAGCAGCGCCGGGGGGGGAGGTTATGGCTACACCTTC. Protein product: CASSSAGGGGYGYTF.

As to this clone: The same CDR3 can be traced to other DNA sequences in this sample. The V call is TRBV6-5, the J call TRBJ2-5; D ambiguous. With 0 bases removed from V and 4 bases from J, the gap between germline ends came to 3 bases. The CDR3 spans 12 residues. CDR1 MNHEY and CDR2 SVGAGI come from the germline V gene. The CDR3 region is CASSYSGETQYF. The CDR3 coding sequence is TGTGCCAGCAGTTACTCGGGAGAGACCCAGTACTTC.

The rearrangement links TRBV18 to TRBJ2-5, with D maybe TRBD1 (7 bases). Trimming left V 3 bases short and J 1 base short, with 9 bases between. Germline CDR1 KGHSH, CDR2 LQKENI. This CDR3 spans 14 amino acids. The CDR3 DNA reads TGTGCCAGCTCACCCAGGGGGGTCCAAGAGACCCAGTACTTC. It yields the protein CASSPRGVQETQYF. Full variable domain (missing parts from reference TRBV18 and TRBJ2-5): NAGVMQNPRHLVRRRGQEARLRCSPMKGHSHVYWYRQLPEEGLKFMVYLQKENIIDESGMPKERFSAEFPKEGPSILRIQQVVRGDSAAYFCASSPRGVQETQYFGPGTRLLVL.

The chain is built from TRBV2 and TRBJ1-6, with D unresolved. V was pared by 3 bases and J by 10 bases, with 16 bases between. CDR1 is SNHLY and CDR2 is FYNNEI in the germline V gene. The CDR3 spans 15 residues. This CDR3 reads CASSDGVLPGSPLHF. The CDR3, as DNA: TGTGCCAGCAGTGACGGGGTACTCCCGGGATCACCCCTCCACTTT.

This chain joins TRBV10-2 and TRBJ2-2, with 7 bases identical to TRBD2. Germline lookup yields CDR1 WSHSY and CDR2 SAAADI. V gave up 7 bases and J gave up 4 bases; unmatched junction bases: 9. CDR3 length equals 15 residues. CDR3 DNA sequence: TGCGCCAGCAAGGCCCCGGGGGGAGGCACCGGGGAGCTGTTTTTT. Translation: CASKAPGGGTGELFF.

V usage is TRBV28 and J usage is TRBJ2-7; the D is unclear. The ends were cut back, 6 bases at V and 7 bases at J, with 16 bases in the middle. The CDR3 totals 13 residues. The V gene's germline CDR1 is MDHEN and CDR2 SYDVKM. This CDR3 reads CASRVPGFREQYF. The CDR3, as DNA: TGTGCCAGCAGGGTCCCCGGTTTTAGGGAGCAGTACTTC.

This rearrangement joins TRBV11-2 to TRBJ2-2, with 10 bases fitting TRBD2. The V and J ends lost 0 bases and 2 bases, in that order; junction bases with no gene match: 12. CDR3 length: 20 amino acids. Germline V gene lookup returns CDR1 SGHAT and CDR2 FQNNGV. The CDR3 bases are TGTGCCAGCAGCTTAGATCGTCCCAGCGGGAGGGTGACAAACACCGGGGAGCTGTTTTTT. Translation: CASSLDRPSGRVTNTGELFF.

On this clone: This sample also contains other DNA sequences that code for the same CDR3. V is TRBV5-1 and J is TRBJ2-3, with D hard to call. The length of the CDR3 is 13 residues. The V and J ends lost 0 bases and 3 bases respectively, with 5 bases between them. CDR1 and CDR2 (germline): SGHRS, YFSETQ. As DNA, the CDR3 is TGCGCCAGCAGCTTGGGGGGAACAGATACGCAGTATTTT. The encoded protein is CASSLGGTDTQYF.

The chain recombines TRBV5-4 with TRBJ1-1; no clear D. With 4 bases removed from V and 4 bases from J, the gap between germline ends came to 11 bases. The germline gives CDR1 SGHNT, CDR2 YYREEE (reference sequence). The CDR3 loop spans 13 amino acids. CDR3 sequence reads: CASSTSTGTEAFF. CDR3 coding DNA: TGTGCCAGCAGCACGTCGACGGGCACTGAAGCTTTCTTT.

The chain has TRBV7-6 and TRBJ1-3; D is ambiguous. The V gene's germline CDR1 is SGHVS and CDR2 FNYEAQ. The CDR3 has 14 residues. Trimming left V 1 base short and J 0 bases short, with 4 bases between. The CDR3 DNA follows: TGTGCCAGCAGCTTAGGGAACTCTGGAAACACCATATATTTT. This encodes CASSLGNSGNTIYF. Complete variable domain (other parts from reference TRBV7-6 and TRBJ1-3): GAGVSQSPRYKVTKRGQDVALRCDPISGHVSLYWYRQALGQGPEFLTYFNYEAQQDKSGLPNDRFSAERPEGSISTLTIQRTEQRDSAMYRCASSLGNSGNTIYFGEGSWLTVV.

The V gene is TRBV19, the J gene TRBJ2-2, with D unclear. CDR3 length: 15 residues. Germline V gene sequence: CDR1 LNHDA, CDR2 SQIVND (reference sequence). V dropped 2 bases and J dropped 5 bases, with 12 bases sitting between them. The CDR3 is CASSINSVVTGELFF. The CDR3, as DNA: TGTGCCAGTAGTATAAATAGTGTGGTAACCGGGGAGCTGTTTTTT.

Written as DNA, the CDR3 is TGTGCCAGCAGCCCCAATAGGGGAAGGGATACGCAGTATTTT. Translation gives CASSPNRGRDTQYF. V and J are TRBV7-2 and TRBJ2-3; D possibly corresponds to TRBD1 (5 bases). V was shortened by 5 bases and J by 6 bases, with 15 bases between the two germline ends. CDR3 length: 14 residues. The germline V gene encodes CDR1 SGHTA and CDR2 FQGNSA.

The genes are TRBV10-3 and TRBJ2-5, with TRBD2 matching over 11 bases. Germline CDR1 is ENHRY and CDR2 is SYGVKD. CDR3 size: 17 residues. With 5 bases clipped from V and 1 base from J, the junction kept 9 bases outside the gene matches. CDR3 coding DNA: TGTGCCATCAGTCTCGGTAGACTAGCGGGGATCCAAGAGACCCAGTACTTC. This sequence encodes CAISLGRLAGIQETQYF.